This TCR beta chain was obtained from a study of response to subunit inactivated influenza vaccine. The study's findings and limits: Each seasonal influenza vaccination, the authors suggested, recruits few new T cells.

Deletions cut 6 bases from V and 0 bases from J, with 11 bases between. The CDR3 loop spans 14 amino acids. In this sample, this clonotype turned up a few times. Its antigen is undetermined. Each CDR3 protein is one row after TCRdb ran MiXCR on the RT-PCR reads. The sample consists of 800,000 to 1,000,000 distinct CDR3 sequences, approximately 21% of them appearing once. The gene calls are TRBV12-3 or TRBV12-4 and TRBJ1-1; the D is unclear. The origin of this receptor is a man in his forties or fifties who received an inactivated influenza vaccine. The material sequenced was PBMCs from blood, taken roughly 5 days after vaccination. CDR3 sequence reads: CASSQPTLNTEAFF. The CDR3 DNA sequence: TGTGCCAGCAGCCAACCGACTCTGAACACTGAAGCTTTCTTT.